This TCR beta chain was obtained from a study of OX40 agonist ivuxolimab in advanced cancers. Background on the study: With a range of about 23 to 90, age averaged roughly 61 years, and around 83% were male. General study points: More expanded clones were seen, on average, in CD8+ T cells than in CD4+. Compared with others, partial responders at 0.1-3.0 mg/kg displayed clonal expansion among the lowest.

If patients had autoimmune disease history or systemic immunosuppression, they were excluded. Profiled with immunoSEQ multiplex PCR; TCRdb holds only in-frame clones, not every one. Of 80,000 or so clones in the sample, more than 85% were seen once. The CDR3 runs to 12 residues. V dropped 4 bases and J dropped 9; count of bases not matched to a gene: 6. Per the germline V gene, CDR1 is GTSNPN and CDR2 is SVGIG (reference sequence). Note on this clone: The antigen is undetermined.

The chain recombines TRBV30 with TRBJ2-5, with 9 bases aligning to TRBD2. Sequenced here: CD4+ or CD8+ T cells sorted from blood, sampled in a trial of the OX40 agonist ivuxolimab. This sequence was found in an adult with an advanced solid tumor such as melanoma, head and neck, liver or kidney cancer. The CDR3 is CAWKEGLAPQYF. In nucleotides, the CDR3 is TGTGCCTGGAAGGAGGGACTAGCCCCCCAGTACTTC.